The rows below give T cell receptor beta chains drawn from one sample of a study of T-cell memory formation after mild COVID-19. A single record per CDR3 protein comes from TCRdb applying MiXCR to the 5' RACE reads. The repertoire holds tens of thousands of distinct CDR3 sequences, with around 17% as singletons. The sequencing input was PBMCs or a T cell subset sorted from them (not recorded which). The receptors were sampled from an adult woman who had mild COVID-19 (a few samples of this study predate the infection). Cell type and time point are not known. The CDR3 runs from the conserved cysteine through the conserved F or W. The D gene is left open where the match is weak. Part of the rows lack a size; the others show once, few, many or a class for expanded clones.

J | D | V | size | DNA | CDR3
TRBJ1-4 | . | TRBV19 | . | TGTGCCAGTAGTTGGACGGGGGGAACTAATGAAAAACTGTTTTTT | CASSWTGGTNEKLFF
TRBJ2-7 | TRBD2 | TRBV7-2 | . | TGTGCCAGCAGCTACCACCTAGCGGGAGGCTACGAGCAGTACTTC | CASSYHLAGGYEQYF
TRBJ2-3 | . | TRBV24-1 | . | TGTGCCACCAGTGATTTTGGCACCACGAGCACAGATACGCAGTATTTT | CATSDFGTTSTDTQYF
TRBJ2-3 | . | TRBV12-3/TRBV12-4 | few | TGTGCCAGCAGTTCTGGGGATACGCAGTATTTT | CASSSGDTQYF
TRBJ1-6 | . | TRBV7-9 | . | TGTGCCAGCAGCTACCCCCAGGGGCCTGCTTCACCCCTCCACTTT | CASSYPQGPASPLHF
TRBJ1-1 | . | TRBV7-9 | few | TGTGCCAGCAGTTTCAGGGCGGCGAACACTGAAGCTTTCTTT | CASSFRAANTEAFF
TRBJ2-7 | . | TRBV7-8 | . | TGTGCCAGCAGCTTGGCCGCATCATCCTACGAGCAGTACTTC | CASSLAASSYEQYF
TRBJ1-2 | . | TRBV20-1 | few | TGCAGTGCTGCACTAAGGACCGCTTCGGGAGGCTACACCTTC | CSAALRTASGGYTF
TRBJ2-7 | . | TRBV4-2 | few | TGTGCCAGCAGCCAAGAATTCGGGGCCTCCTACGAGCAGTACTTC | CASSQEFGASYEQYF
TRBJ2-7 | . | TRBV5-6 | . | TGTGCCAGCAGCTTGGACCGCGGTGCGGGCTACTACGAGCAGTACTTC | CASSLDRGAGYYEQYF
TRBJ2-1 | . | TRBV6-2/TRBV6-3 | once | TGTGCCAGCAGTTTCCCCCCCCCAAGTGAGCAGTTCTTC | CASSFPPPSEQFF